The rows below give T cell receptor beta chains drawn from one sample of a study of T cell responses to AZD1222 COVID-19 vaccine. Clones were read by immunoSEQ multiplex PCR, and TCRdb kept only the in-frame ones, dropping some. Among approximately 82,000 clones listed, more than 90% were seen once. The material was peripheral blood, obtained on day 0 of AZD1222 vaccination. These receptors all stem from an adult in good health. Each CDR3 is given with its conserved first and last residue. The D gene is left open where the match is weak. For some rows the clone size is stated as once, few or many, or as a class when expanded; others skip it.

V,size,D,CDR3
TRBV15,NA,NA,CATSRDRTGAGTDTQYF
TRBV7-9,NA,NA,CASSFVGGSTDTQYF
TRBV5-1,NA,NA,CASSLVGGETQYF
TRBV18,NA,TRBD2,CASSSRTSGGSYEQYF
TRBV5-1,NA,NA,CASSLSVVGELFF
TRBV5-8,NA,NA,CASSLRGFGEKLFF
TRBV28,NA,NA,CASSLRQGGYGYTF
TRBV18,NA,TRBD1,CASSQTGAEAFF
TRBV7-2,NA,TRBD2,CASSFGGSGGTGELFF
TRBV28,NA,TRBD1,CASSSTGGDRSSPLHF
TRBV4-1,once,NA,CASSLRHQGPDYEQYF
TRBV10-3,NA,NA,CATRETGISYEQYF
TRBV19,NA,NA,CASTLSPGIYGYTF
TRBV28,NA,TRBD1,CATHRGRTAATQYF
TRBV6-5,NA,NA,CASSYSLLTEAFF
TRBV7-7,NA,TRBD1,CASSLGTGLSTDTQYF
TRBV10-2,NA,TRBD1,CASSELTGGSKNIQYF
TRBV21-1,NA,NA,CARVWEKLFF
TRBV5-1,few,NA,CASSLFQGNGYTF
TRBV6-5,NA,NA,CASSYLTVTRYEQYF
TRBV7-8,NA,NA,CASSSEHRRSGNTIYF
TRBV5-1,NA,NA,CASSSTGDPEAFF
TRBV6-5,NA,NA,CASSYSLDRGYTF
TRBV13,few,TRBD1,CASSFLLVQGDSPLHF
TRBV7-9,NA,NA,CASSLVYVSGGRETQYF
TRBV5-4,NA,NA,CASRLSPTELRSGYTF
TRBV18,NA,TRBD1,CASSPGTAQGYGYTF
TRBV3-1/TRBV3-2,NA,NA,CASSPGQVFNQPQHF
TRBV19,NA,TRBD1,CASRTGNMNTEAFF
TRBV19,NA,NA,CASSSLGGHEFNEQFF
TRBV18,NA,NA,CASSGLGEQYF
TRBV30,NA,NA,CAWRNTDTQYF
TRBV27,NA,NA,CASSFGWGVPEAFF
TRBV19,NA,NA,CASSNPRQLNTEAFF
TRBV19,NA,NA,CASSMIDTNQPQHF
TRBV7-9,NA,TRBD2,CASTSSGGANTGELFF
TRBV12-3/TRBV12-4,NA,NA,CASSFLRGEQYF
TRBV6-5,NA,TRBD1,CASSYARQGAGTEAFF
TRBV5-1,NA,TRBD2,CASSLQTRETGELFF
TRBV4-3,NA,NA,CASSQGALQPQHF
TRBV15,NA,NA,CATSREAGNGGEAFF
TRBV2,once,NA,CASRFGAGETGELFF
TRBV5-6,NA,NA,CASSLPTGSNTEAFF
TRBV11-2,once,TRBD1,CASSLARVGTGNNSPLHF
TRBV10-3,NA,NA,CAIRWTAVYGYTF
TRBV5-1,NA,TRBD1,CASSLEWDRVPAFF
TRBV6-5,NA,NA,CASSYEVGADTQYF
TRBV6-5,NA,TRBD1,CASKRTGTGYGYTF
TRBV2,NA,TRBD1,CASSSGQAYGYTF
TRBV5-1,NA,TRBD1,CASSPRTGLNEKLFF
TRBV9,NA,TRBD2,CASSGEGLAVVGETQYF
TRBV6-5,NA,NA,CASSQSGNSGNTIYF
TRBV4-1,NA,NA,CASSQDHGGSYEQYF
TRBV12-3/TRBV12-4,NA,NA,CASSFARGTEAFF
TRBV4-1,NA,TRBD2,CASSHGLVAGDEQFF